These 14 T cell receptor beta chains share one sample of origin, sequenced in a study of control samples from healthy donors and cancer patients. The data were produced by immunoSEQ multiplex PCR, yet TCRdb's version contains in-frame clones alone and is incomplete. The sample lists around 99,000 clones; roughly 90% were seen once. Sequencing was performed on blood. The source is a woman aged 50 to 60 in good health.

The gene calls are TRBV5-5 and TRBJ2-7; 11 bases are shared with TRBD1. The V gene's germline CDR1 is SGHKS and CDR2 YYEKEE (reference sequence). V dropped 4 bases and J dropped 6; count of bases not matched to a gene: 9. The CDR3 is 15 residues long. For the CDR3, the DNA is TGTGCCAGCAGCCCGACGGACAGGGGGCTGGCCGAGCAGTACGTC. Protein: CASSPTDRGLAEQYV.

V and J are TRBV24-1 and TRBJ2-2; 7 bases fit TRBD1. The trim removed 3 bases at V and 6 bases at J, leaving 9 bases unmatched. Per the germline V gene, CDR1 is KGHDR and CDR2 is SFDVKD. The CDR3 totals 16 residues. CDR3 protein: CATSDRGGFGPGELFF. The DNA for the CDR3 is TGTGCCACCAGTGATCGAGGGGGCTTTGGGCCCGGGGAGCTGTTTTTT.

This chain links TRBV13 with TRBJ2-7, with 9 bases identical to TRBD2. The CDR3 contains 14 residues. CDR1 and CDR2 from the germline V gene are PRHDT and FYEKMQ (reference sequence). V lost 5 bases and J lost 4; bases outside the gene matches: 6. As DNA, the CDR3 is TGTGCCAGCAGCCATAGCGGGGGAGTATACGAGCAGTACTTC. Translating gives CASSHSGGVYEQYF.

This chain uses TRBV21-1 with TRBJ2-7; TRBD2 is taken as the D call from the table, unchecked against the DNA. TRBV21-1 is assigned pseudogene status. The CDR3 covers 18 residues. CDR3 nucleotide sequence: TGTGCCAGCAGCAAAGTAGGCCTAGCGGGAAATGTGGCCTACGAGCAGTACGTC. It codes for CASSKVGLAGNVAYEQYV.

The chain recombines TRBV4-3 with TRBJ1-2, with no clear D. The CDR3 length is 14 residues. V lost 0 bases, J lost 2 bases, and 7 bases lay in between. CDR1 and CDR2 (germline): LGHNA, YSLEER. Here the CDR3 DNA reads TGCGCCAGCAGCCAAGAGGTGGGGAACTATGGCTACACCTTC. Its translation is CASSQEVGNYGYTF.

CDR3 nucleotide sequence: TGCGCCAGCAGCACGACTAGCGGGGGGGCAGATACGCAGTATTTT. Protein: CASSTTSGGADTQYF. The chain is built from TRBV4-1 and TRBJ2-3, with 14 bases aligning to TRBD2. Germline V gives CDR1 MGHRA, CDR2 YSYEKL. V dropped 5 bases and J dropped 4; count of bases not matched to a gene: 2. This CDR3 comprises 15 residues.

The V gene is TRBV27, the J gene TRBJ2-1, with TRBD1 matching over 8 bases. The CDR3 runs 15 residues. The junction had 9 bases not matched to a gene; V was cut back by 7 bases and J by 4 bases. The germline V gene encodes CDR1 MNHEY and CDR2 SMNVEV (reference sequence). CDR3 bases: TGTGCCAGCACCCTTCAGGGGGCGCCTTACAATGAGCAGTTCTTC. Translation gives CASTLQGAPYNEQFF.

V usage is TRBV2 and J usage is TRBJ2-3; TRBD1 matches 7 bases. CDR3 length: 13 amino acids. Trimming at V came to 7 bases and at J to 1 base, leaving 2 bases not matched to a gene. The germline CDR1 and CDR2 sequences are SNHLY and FYNNEI. CDR3 amino acids: CASNGQGTDTQYF. The CDR3, as DNA: TGTGCCAGCAATGGACAGGGCACAGATACGCAGTATTTT.

The chain links TRBV2 to TRBJ1-5; TRBD1 matches at 7 bases. The V gene end was trimmed by 2 bases and the J gene end by 6 bases; junction bases not matched to a gene: 4. This CDR3 has 14 residues. Germline lookup yields CDR1 SNHLY and CDR2 FYNNEI. The chain's CDR3 is CASSESGGAQPQHF. In DNA form, the CDR3 reads TGTGCCAGCAGTGAATCAGGGGGGGCTCAGCCCCAGCATTTT.

The chain has TRBV9 and TRBJ2-1; TRBD2 matches at 11 bases. The CDR3 is made up of 17 amino acids. Germline CDR1 SGDLS, CDR2 YYNGEE. V trimming: 3 bases; J trimming: 0 bases; junction bases outside the gene matches: 5. CDR3 in amino acids: CASSARTSGYSYNEQFF. The CDR3 region has the DNA TGTGCCAGCAGCGCTAGGACTAGCGGGTACTCCTACAATGAGCAGTTCTTC.

The V call is TRBV4-1, the J call TRBJ1-6; 9 bases fit TRBD1. The CDR3 has 17 amino acids. The germline V gene encodes CDR1 MGHRA and CDR2 YSYEKL. Trimming cost V 3 bases and J 8 bases; bases outside gene matches: 11. The CDR3 nucleotides are TGCGCCAGCAGCCACTCTACCGGGGACAGGGCGGATTCACCCCTCCACTTT. Its protein product is CASSHSTGDRADSPLHF.

CDR3 region: CATGQGLYNEQFF. The CDR3 nucleotides are TGTGCCACGGGACAGGGGCTTTACAATGAGCAGTTCTTC. The J gene is TRBJ2-1, the V gene TRBV24-1, with 10 bases aligning to TRBD1. The length of the CDR3 is 13 residues. Germline values: CDR1 KGHDR, CDR2 SFDVKD. The J segment lost 4 bases and the V segment lost 10 bases, leaving 3 bases of the junction unmatched.

The rearrangement uses TRBV19 and TRBJ1-1, with TRBD1 as a possible D gene (6 bases). V lost 6 bases, J lost 1 base, and 12 bases lay in between. The germline gives CDR1 LNHDA, CDR2 SQIVND (reference sequence). The CDR3 runs 14 residues. CDR3 bases: TGTGCCAGTAGCCTGATGGGGGCGAACACTGAAGCTTTCTTT. It is translated as CASSLMGANTEAFF. The full variable domain, in which reference TRBV19 and TRBJ1-1 provide the parts outside the CDR3, is DGGITQSPKYLFRKEGQNVTLSCEQNLNHDAMYWYRQDPGQGLRLIYYSQIVNDFQKGDIAEGYSVSREKKESFPLTVTSAQKNPTAFYLCASSLMGANTEAFFGQGTRLTVV.

The chain has TRBV3-1 (or the pseudogene TRBV3-2) and TRBJ2-3; 10 nucleotides align to TRBD1. The V gene end was trimmed by 7 bases and the J gene end by 3 bases; junction bases not matched to a gene: 4. Germline assignment: CDR1 LGHDT and CDR2 YNNKEL (reference sequence). The CDR3 sequence is 14 residues long. The CDR3 spells CASKGQGKTDTQYF. CDR3 bases: TGTGCCAGCAAGGGACAGGGGAAAACAGATACGCAGTATTTT.